This T cell receptor (beta chain) was sequenced during a study of read filtering for tumor transcriptome and immune sequencing. Whole-study context: R-ISS stage counts were 8 for I, about 15 for II, more than 5 for III. Transcriptome libraries were built from DNase-treated RNA. Study-level points and caveats: Single-read clonotypes: about 81.9% of IR-seq clonotypes (around 4% of reads), 74.6% of RNA-seq clonotypes (44.6% of reads).

A note on this clonotype: Its target is not known. A junction end diverges from the germline sequence, so it may reflect a read error.

The CDR3 is made up of 15 amino acids. Germline assignment: CDR1 SEHNR and CDR2 FQNEAQ (reference sequence). The library was built from around 380 ng RNA with molecular barcoded adaptors for alpha/delta and beta/gamma chains. TCRdb passed the reads through MiXCR, listing each CDR3 protein once. The sample holds around 130,000 distinct CDR3 sequences; 10% to 15% are singletons and the top ten take 11%. The chain couples TRBV7-9 to TRBJ1-4, with D possibly being TRBD1 (5 bases). Sequencing used a population of CD138-negative cells sorted from bone marrow. The origin of this receptor is a donor over 35 with multiple myeloma. Written as DNA, the CDR3 is TGTGCCAGCAGCTCCTCCGGCAGGGAGGGTGAAAGACTGTTTTTT. Translating it yields CASSSSGREGERLFF.